Each of the 24 T cell receptor beta chains below was sequenced from the same sample in a study of blood T cells in healthy people across ages. A second PCR, run for roughly 7 to 12 cycles, used a sample-barcoded 5' primer plus a J-beta primer mix. MiXCR was run by TCRdb on the 5' RACE reads, yielding one entry per CDR3 protein. Here the sample spans around 1,500,000 distinct CDR3 sequences, 28% being singletons. Sample: blood. The receptors originated from a woman aged 25-40 years in good health.

This clonotype was seen a handful of times. The rearrangement links TRBV3-1 to TRBJ2-5; D is uncertain. Germline V gene data show CDR1 as LGHDT and CDR2 as YNNKEL (reference sequence). With 8 bases removed from V and 4 bases from J, the gap between germline ends came to 14 bases. The CDR3 totals 13 residues. The CDR3 DNA follows: TGTGCCAGCCTCGCCCCCGGATTAGAGACCCAGTACTTC. Protein: CASLAPGLETQYF.

This sequence joins TRBV11-1 and TRBJ2-3; no clear D. Trimming removed 5 bases from V and 7 bases from J, with 16 bases in between. Germline CDR1 and CDR2: SGHAT and FQDESV (reference sequence). This CDR3 contains 14 residues. Here the CDR3 DNA reads TGTGCCAGCAGCCTCGGCGCTAGTCGACATACGCAGTATTTT. Translation: CASSLGASRHTQYF. Drawing the rest from reference TRBV11-1 and TRBJ2-3, the complete variable domain is EAEVAQSPRYKITEKSQAVAFWCDPISGHATLYWYRQILGQGPELLVQFQDESVVDDSQLPKDRFSAERLKGVDSTLKIQPAELGDSAMYLCASSLGASRHTQYFGPGTRLTVL.

A word on this clonotype: A single base separates this from a much larger clone, so it may be a read error. The chain recombines TRBV28 with TRBJ2-7; TRBD1 might be the D (6 bases). V lost 1 base, J lost 7 bases, and 14 bases lay in between. Germline CDR1 and CDR2: MDHEN and SYDVKM. The CDR3 length is 14 residues. The CDR3 protein is CASSLFRGGQEQYF. The CDR3, as DNA: TGTGCCAGCAGTTTATTCAGAGGGGGACAAGAGCAGTACTTC.

The V call is TRBV4-3, the J call TRBJ1-1, with D hard to call. Trimming pared 5 bases from V and 0 bases from J, leaving 13 bases between. From germline, CDR1 is LGHNA and CDR2 YSLEER. CDR3 length: 15 residues. CDR3: CASSEANQMNTEAFF. The CDR3 nucleotides read TGCGCCAGCAGCGAAGCAAATCAAATGAACACTGAAGCTTTCTTT.

This clonotype came up once. The V gene is TRBV15, the J gene TRBJ1-5; D is ambiguous. The CDR3 sequence is 18 residues long. CDR1 and CDR2 from the germline V gene are LNHNV and YYDKDF (reference sequence). V was pared by 0 bases and J by 0 bases, with 15 bases between. The CDR3: CATSRDKGGPYSNQPQHF. CDR3 coding DNA: TGTGCCACCAGCAGAGATAAAGGAGGCCCTTATAGCAATCAGCCCCAGCATTTT.

This clonotype occurred many times. In DNA, the CDR3 is TGCAGTGCTAGAGATCAGGGACTAGCTTCCATTCAGTACTTC. Its protein is CSARDQGLASIQYF. The V and J genes are TRBV20-1 and TRBJ2-4, with 9 bases identical to TRBD2. This CDR3 contains 14 residues. J lost 9 bases, V lost 0 bases, and 6 bases had no gene match. The germline V gene has CDR1 DFQATT and CDR2 SNEGSKA (reference sequence).

This clonotype was seen only a few times. The V and J genes are TRBV25-1 and TRBJ1-6; tentatively, D is TRBD1 (5 bases). Trimming took off 3 bases at V and 15 bases at J, with 24 bases between the two ends. The CDR3 is 16 residues long. CDR1 and CDR2 from the germline V gene are MGHDK and SYGVNS. CDR3 sequence reads: CASSDTLGREGFFLHF. Written as DNA, the CDR3 is TGTGCCAGCAGTGATACGCTGGGACGCGAAGGCTTCTTCCTCCACTTT. Using reference TRBV25-1 and TRBJ1-6 for the parts outside the CDR3, the full variable domain is EADIYQTPRYLVIGTGKKITLECSQTMGHDKMYWYQQDPGMELHLIHYSYGVNSTEKGDLSSESTVSRIRTEHFPLTLESARPSHTSQYLCASSDTLGREGFFLHFGNGTRLTVT.

The CDR3 here is CSAPGLAGGWNEQFF. The CDR3 DNA sequence: TGCAGTGCTCCGGGACTAGCGGGAGGGTGGAATGAGCAGTTCTTC. The chain carries TRBV20-1 and TRBJ2-1, with 16 bases that match TRBD2. CDR1 and CDR2 (germline): DFQATT, SNEGSKA (reference sequence). This CDR3 region has 15 residues. V lost 5 bases to trimming and J lost 7 bases; unmatched junction nucleotides: 5.

Remarks on this clonotype: A read error is possible here, since a much larger clone lies one base away. The V gene is TRBV28, the J gene TRBJ2-5, with D possibly TRBD2 on 7 matching bases. Looked up from germline, CDR1 is MDHEN and CDR2 is SYDVKM. This CDR3 spans 18 amino acids. Trimming cost V 1 base and J 1 base, with 19 bases left between them. The CDR3 DNA sequence: TGTGCCAGCAGTTTATACGACGGGGGGCCCTCCTCCCAAGAGACCCAGTACTTC. This sequence encodes CASSLYDGGPSSQETQYF. The full variable domain, its missing parts supplied by reference TRBV28 and TRBJ2-5, is DVKVTQSSRYLVKRTGEKVFLECVQDMDHENMFWYRQDPGLGLRLIYFSYDVKMKEKGDIPEGYSVSREKKERFSLILESASTNQTSMYLCASSLYDGGPSSQETQYFGPGTRLLVL.

This clonotype was found a few times. V usage is TRBV24-1 and J usage is TRBJ2-1, with TRBD1 matching over 7 bases. V lost 4 bases, J lost 6 bases, and 5 bases stayed unmatched. The V gene's germline CDR1 is KGHDR and CDR2 SFDVKD. The CDR3 runs 14 residues. CDR3 sequence reads: CATSDQRQGNEQFF. CDR3 DNA: TGTGCCACCAGTGACCAGAGACAGGGCAATGAGCAGTTCTTC.

This clonotype appeared many times. One junction end disagrees with the germline gene, perhaps due to a read error. The rearrangement joins TRBV5-1 to TRBJ2-5, with TRBD2 matching 16 bases. CDR3 size: 16 residues. Per germline, CDR1 SGHRS and CDR2 YFSETQ. In DNA, the CDR3 is TGTGCCAGCAGCCCGGGACTAGCGGGGGGGCAAGAGACCCAGTACTTC. Translation gives CASSPGLAGGQETQYF.

With regard to this clonotype: This may be a read error, as it is one base from a much larger clone. The chain carries TRBV29-1 and TRBJ2-1, with TRBD2 matching 7 bases. CDR3 length equals 15 residues. Germline V lookup: CDR1 SQVTM, CDR2 ANQGSEA. The V gene end was trimmed by 4 bases and the J gene end by 7 bases; junction bases not matched to a gene: 13. CDR3 coding DNA: TGCAGCGTTGCTTGGGGCGGGGGAGCACGAAATGAGCAGTTCTTC. It is translated as CSVAWGGGARNEQFF.

This sequence joins TRBV12-5 and TRBJ2-5; 7 nucleotides match TRBD1. Looked up from germline, CDR1 is LGHNT and CDR2 is FRNRAP. The length of the CDR3 is 16 residues. Losses at the gene ends were 4 bases for V and 1 base for J; bases not matched to a gene: 9. The CDR3 coding sequence is TGTGCTAGTGGTTCACCCGGGACAGCCGGCCAAGAGACCCAGTACTTC. It translates to CASGSPGTAGQETQYF.

The sample holds a few counts of this clonotype. J is TRBJ2-2 and V is TRBV6-5; 11 positions match TRBD2. CDR3 length equals 15 residues. The V gene's germline CDR1 is MNHEY and CDR2 SVGAGI. With 2 bases clipped from V and 7 bases from J, the junction kept 3 bases outside the gene matches. CDR3 region: CASSYRLAGNGELFF. DNA for the CDR3: TGTGCCAGCAGTTACCGACTAGCGGGAAACGGGGAGCTGTTTTTT.

This clonotype appeared many times. The chain uses TRBV6-5 and TRBJ2-5; D is possibly TRBD1 (5 bases). Germline-derived CDR1 and CDR2 are MNHEY and SVGAGI. CDR3 length: 12 amino acids. Trimming shortened V by 7 bases and J by 1 base, and 7 bases separated the two germline ends. Here the CDR3 DNA reads TGTGCCAGCAACAGGCCCCAAGAGACCCAGTACTTC. As protein: CASNRPQETQYF.

To note about this clonotype: It may be a read error: a sequence one base away is much more abundant. The chain combines TRBV5-1 with TRBJ2-6; D is possibly TRBD1 or TRBD2 (5 bases each). The CDR3 is made up of 16 amino acids. The germline gives CDR1 SGHRS, CDR2 YFSETQ. The V and J ends lost 4 bases and 3 bases respectively, with 14 bases between them. CDR3: CASSRGGGLGANVLTF. CDR3 in DNA: TGCGCCAGCAGCCGCGGTGGGGGTCTTGGGGCCAACGTCCTGACTTTC.

The chain employs TRBV20-1 and TRBJ2-5; weak D call: TRBD1 (7 bases). Gene TRBJ2-7 matches the end of the DNA better, so the J call may be wrong. This CDR3 has 13 residues. CDR1 DFQATT and CDR2 SNEGSKA come from the germline V gene (reference sequence). The CDR3 nucleotides read TGCAGTGCCGGGTCTCAGGGGGGTGGCGAGCAGTACTTC. It translates to CSAGSQGGGEQYF.

The rearrangement links TRBV29-1 to TRBJ1-3; maybe TRBD1 (5 bases). V was cut by 6 bases and J by 2 bases, with 11 bases left in between. Germline CDR1 is SQVTM and CDR2 is ANQGSEA. CDR3 length equals 13 residues. Here the CDR3 reads CSVGLHPGNTIYF. DNA for the CDR3: TGCAGCGTGGGACTCCACCCTGGAAACACCATATATTTT.

This clonotype has just a few counts. The chain recombines TRBV21-1 with TRBJ1-2; no DNA check was done on the table's D call, TRBD1. TRBV21-1 is classified as a pseudogene. CDR3 length: 16 amino acids. DNA for the CDR3: TGTGCCAGCAGCAAAGAGGTGGCGGCCTATGCCTATGGCTACACCTTC. It yields the protein CASSKEVAAYAYGYTF.

This chain links TRBV7-9 with TRBJ1-1, with 9 nucleotides matching TRBD1. The ends lost 5 bases at V and 1 base at J; junction bases unmatched: 5. The CDR3 loop spans 15 amino acids. Germline CDR1 SEHNR, CDR2 FQNEAQ (reference sequence). CDR3 sequence reads: CASSRQDRGNTEAFF. CDR3 DNA: TGTGCCAGCAGCCGCCAGGACAGGGGGAACACTGAAGCTTTCTTT.

This clonotype was observed a handful of times. This chain connects TRBV5-6 to TRBJ2-2, with D possibly TRBD2 on 5 matching bases. The V end was cut by 6 bases, the J end by 1 base, with 10 bases between. The V gene's germline CDR1 is SGHDT and CDR2 YYEEEE. The CDR3 length is 14 residues. The CDR3 protein is CASTQDWNTGELFF. CDR3 nucleotide sequence: TGTGCCAGCACCCAGGACTGGAACACCGGGGAGCTGTTTTTT.

Notes on this clonotype: A much more abundant neighbour one base away suggests this may be a read error. V and J are TRBV12-3 or TRBV12-4 and TRBJ2-5; 7 bases match TRBD1. V trimming: 5 bases; J trimming: 11 bases; junction bases outside the gene matches: 5. There are 11 residues in the CDR3. The CDR3 region has the DNA TGTGCCAGCAGTCGAGGGGGCGGGCAGTACTTC. It encodes CASSRGGGQYF.

This clonotype was seen only once. The chain employs TRBV2 and TRBJ1-1, with D possibly TRBD1 on 5 matching bases. Deletions cut 4 bases from V and 8 bases from J, with 11 bases between. In germline, CDR1 is SNHLY, CDR2 FYNNEI. The length of the CDR3 is 12 residues. Here the CDR3 DNA reads TGTGCCAGCAGTGCTGGATGGGACGAAGCTTTCTTT. As protein: CASSAGWDEAFF.

This clonotype was counted only a few times. This chain connects TRBV7-9 to TRBJ2-4; D is possibly TRBD2 (6 bases). Trimming removed 5 bases at V and 14 bases at J, with 19 bases between. CDR3 length equals 13 residues. The germline V gene has CDR1 SEHNR and CDR2 FQNEAQ (reference sequence). The CDR3 loop is CASSTAGGTGEYF. In nucleotides, the CDR3 is TGTGCCAGCAGCACCGCCGGGGGTACAGGAGAGTACTTC.